The rows below give T cell receptor beta chains drawn from one sample of a study of prognosis after radiotherapy for stage I lung cancer. TCRdb reprocessed the multiplex PCR reads via MiXCR and lists one record per CDR3 protein. The sample records roughly 26,000 distinct CDR3 sequences, about 30% being singletons. This specimen was PBMCs, taken before or after stereotactic body radiation therapy (not recorded which). These receptors all come from a donor at least 50 years old with non-small cell lung cancer. CDR3s include the opening cysteine and the closing phenylalanine or tryptophan. The order of the fields is V gene, CDR3 protein.

v_call: TRBV20-1
cdr3_aa: CSAEEDVSSYTF

v_call: TRBV27
cdr3_aa: CASRSSRDERNYEQYF

v_call: TRBV9
cdr3_aa: CASSVGPATSVADTQYF

v_call: TRBV10-3
cdr3_aa: CAISDASVAFF

v_call: TRBV11-2
cdr3_aa: CASSYRLAANTGELFF

v_call: TRBV19
cdr3_aa: CASSPGTGTSGDQETQYF

v_call: TRBV5-1
cdr3_aa: CASSPTGFGVGNQPQHF

v_call: TRBV5-1
cdr3_aa: CASSLGPAGGYEQYF

v_call: TRBV14
cdr3_aa: CASSQFGASSYEQYF

v_call: TRBV19
cdr3_aa: CASSKSRSWDDEQFF

v_call: TRBV12-3/TRBV12-4
cdr3_aa: CASSFYNEQFF

v_call: TRBV12-3/TRBV12-4
cdr3_aa: CASSVGGLNQPQHF

v_call: TRBV30
cdr3_aa: CAWGRPPTGGKGEQYF

v_call: TRBV14
cdr3_aa: CASSQIQRTNEQFF

v_call: TRBV6-2/TRBV6-3
cdr3_aa: CASSYMGADGELFF

v_call: TRBV6-1
cdr3_aa: CASSEVNRGGGYEPKHF

v_call: TRBV7-9
cdr3_aa: CASSPTSLYEQYF

v_call: TRBV11-3
cdr3_aa: CASSQPGRTSGRGSTDTQYF

v_call: TRBV6-1
cdr3_aa: CASRVRTPPGSTEAFF

v_call: TRBV20-1
cdr3_aa: CSATRTEEQYF

v_call: TRBV10-3
cdr3_aa: CAISRIQGGSTDTQYF

v_call: TRBV11-2
cdr3_aa: CASSFSGHDEQFF

v_call: TRBV12-3/TRBV12-4
cdr3_aa: CASSRDRVRGYTF

v_call: TRBV3-1
cdr3_aa: CASRQGQGVLYF

v_call: TRBV6-5
cdr3_aa: CASSYGTGGFSYEQYF

v_call: TRBV28
cdr3_aa: CASSGSRGASYEYTF

v_call: TRBV18
cdr3_aa: CASSPRDRGTEAFF

v_call: TRBV13
cdr3_aa: CASSFLDRDSPLHF

v_call: TRBV6-1
cdr3_aa: CAIRQVNTGELFF

v_call: TRBV6-2/TRBV6-3
cdr3_aa: CASAAVVGNTIYF

v_call: TRBV18
cdr3_aa: CASSPITDRTGEQYF

v_call: TRBV7-6
cdr3_aa: CASSGSGLNTGELFF

v_call: TRBV5-1
cdr3_aa: CASSLDYRSGGYEQYF

v_call: TRBV5-1
cdr3_aa: CASSLAGRGGPDTQYF

v_call: TRBV11-2
cdr3_aa: CASSLEIQGGGNYGYTF

v_call: TRBV18
cdr3_aa: CASSPNPWQGTDTQYF

v_call: TRBV2
cdr3_aa: CASKARDNQPQHF

v_call: TRBV5-4
cdr3_aa: CASIPGWDQPQHF

v_call: TRBV6-1
cdr3_aa: CASSDLSGGAGEQYF

v_call: TRBV20-1
cdr3_aa: CSASGLEGREQYF

v_call: TRBV10-3
cdr3_aa: CAISEYGTQYF

v_call: TRBV12-3/TRBV12-4
cdr3_aa: CASSLGGSDSNQPQHF

v_call: TRBV27
cdr3_aa: CASSKPNYNEQFF

v_call: TRBV5-1
cdr3_aa: CASSLERLAGVNEQFF